The 24 T cell receptor beta chains presented below share a single source sample, sequenced in a study of T cell responses to AZD1222 COVID-19 vaccine. TCRdb keeps only in-frame clones here, not all; method: immunoSEQ multiplex PCR. The sample shows roughly 80,000 clones, 88% of them seen only once. The starting material was peripheral blood, obtained on day 0 of MenACWY control vaccination. The source is an adult in good health.

This chain joins TRBV4-1 and TRBJ2-3; D is unclear. V was cut by 0 bases and J by 0 bases, with 10 bases left in between. CDR1 and CDR2 (germline): MGHRA, YSYEKL. This CDR3 contains 16 residues. The CDR3 is CASSQDLADSTDTQYF. The CDR3 nucleotides are TGCGCCAGCAGCCAAGATCTGGCAGATAGCACAGATACGCAGTATTTT.

J is TRBJ1-2 and V is TRBV4-1; D gene ambiguous. The V and J ends lost 1 base and 5 bases respectively, with 11 bases between them. The CDR3 contains 14 residues. CDR1 MGHRA and CDR2 YSYEKL come from the germline V gene. This CDR3 reads CASSQGAGRYGYTF. For the CDR3, the DNA is TGCGCCAGCAGCCAAGGGGCAGGAAGGTATGGCTACACCTTC.

This rearrangement joins TRBV2 to TRBJ2-4; unclear D gene. CDR3 length equals 12 residues. V lost 1 base and J lost 6, with 4 bases in between. Germline CDR1 SNHLY, CDR2 FYNNEI. The CDR3 DNA follows: TGTGCCAGCAGTGAAGTTTCAAACATTCAGTACTTC. Translated: CASSEVSNIQYF. Complete variable domain (other parts from reference TRBV2 and TRBJ2-4): EPEVTQTPSHQVTQMGQEVILRCVPISNHLYFYWYRQILGQKVEFLVSFYNNEISEKSEIFDDQFSVERPDGSNFTLKIRSTKLEDSAMYFCASSEVSNIQYFGAGTRLSVL.

There are a few counts of this clone. The chain recombines TRBV12-3 or TRBV12-4 with TRBJ1-2, with a weak D call TRBD1 (5 bases). This CDR3 comprises 13 residues. V gave up 3 bases and J gave up 8 bases, with 13 bases separating them. The DNA for the CDR3 is TGTGCCAGCAGTTTGGGGGGGGTCGGAGGCTACACCTTC. This encodes CASSLGGVGGYTF.

This chain uses TRBV6-5 with TRBJ1-2; tentatively, D is TRBD1 (6 bases). The ends were cut back, 0 bases at V and 5 bases at J, with 10 bases in the middle. CDR1 and CDR2 from the germline V gene are MNHEY and SVGAGI. This CDR3 comprises 14 residues. Written as DNA, the CDR3 is TGTGCCAGCAGTTACTCGGGGGACATTTATGGCTACACCTTC. This encodes CASSYSGDIYGYTF.

For this clone: One end of the junction is discordant with germline, which a read error may explain. The V gene is TRBV11-1, the J gene TRBJ2-7, with 10 bases identical to TRBD2. CDR1 and CDR2 from the germline V gene are SGHAT and FQDESV (reference sequence). The CDR3 runs to 13 residues. This chain's CDR3 is CASSLAGAYEQYF. The CDR3 nucleotides are TGTGCCAGCAGCCTAGCGGGGGCCTACGAGCAGTACTTC.

The chain couples TRBV11-2 to TRBJ1-2; tentative D call: TRBD1 (6 bases). This CDR3 spans 14 amino acids. Germline V CDR1 and CDR2: SGHAT, FQNNGV. Trimming removed 4 bases at V and 5 bases at J, with 14 bases between. The CDR3 region has the DNA TGTGCCAGCAGCTCTCGGACAGAAGAGTATGGCTACACCTTC. Its protein product is CASSSRTEEYGYTF.

This chain joins TRBV5-1 and TRBJ1-4; D not resolved. V was pared by 3 bases and J by 2 bases, with 17 bases between. Germline loops: CDR1 SGHRS, CDR2 YFSETQ. There are 17 residues in the CDR3. The CDR3 DNA sequence: TGCGCCAGCAGCTCTGGAGGGTTTTCGGGCACTAATGAAAAACTGTTTTTT. It encodes CASSSGGFSGTNEKLFF.

This clone occurred a few times. Mismatch with germline at one junction end may stem from a read error. The chain is built from TRBV7-9 and TRBJ2-7; D unclear. The CDR3 runs 11 residues. Germline assignment: CDR1 SEHNR and CDR2 FQNEAQ (reference sequence). The CDR3 here is CASSIQMNLFF. The DNA of the CDR3 is TGTGCCAGCAGCATTCAGATGAATCTTTTCTTC.

This rearrangement joins TRBV5-4 to TRBJ1-2, with TRBD1 matching 9 bases. This CDR3 has 15 residues. After removal of 1 base from V and 4 bases from J, the junction contained 5 bases not matched to a gene. CDR1 and CDR2 from the germline V gene are SGHNT and YYREEE (reference sequence). The CDR3 DNA reads TGTGCCAGCAGCTTGTCAACAGGGGGCCGCTATGGCTACACCTTC. Protein sequence: CASSLSTGGRYGYTF.

This clone has just a few counts. The gene calls are TRBV10-1 and TRBJ1-5, with D possibly TRBD1 on 5 matching bases. The length of the CDR3 is 16 residues. Looked up from germline, CDR1 is WNHNN and CDR2 is SYGVQD (reference sequence). V was shortened by 2 bases and J by 0 bases, with 11 bases between the two germline ends. The CDR3 sequence is CASSEMGGSSNQPQHF. The CDR3 DNA reads TGCGCCAGCAGTGAGATGGGGGGTTCTAGCAATCAGCCCCAGCATTTT.

This rearrangement joins TRBV12-2 to TRBJ1-1. TRBV12-2 is described as a pseudogene. CDR3 size: 15 residues. This CDR3 reads CASRRSREGRTEAFF. In DNA, the CDR3 is TGTGCAAGTCGCCGAAGCCGGGAAGGGAGGACTGAAGCTTTCTTT.

The gene calls are TRBV20-1 and TRBJ1-1; D is unresolved. The CDR3 has 10 amino acids. V was trimmed by 1 base and J by 7 bases, leaving 4 bases between them. The V gene's germline CDR1 is DFQATT and CDR2 SNEGSKA (reference sequence). The CDR3 sequence is CSARVNEAFF. CDR3 DNA sequence: TGCAGTGCTAGAGTGAATGAAGCTTTCTTT.

The count of this clone is one. The genes are TRBV30 and TRBJ2-4; 12 bases match TRBD2. Germline lookup yields CDR1 GTSNPN and CDR2 SVGIG (reference sequence). The J segment lost 6 bases and the V segment lost 2 bases, leaving 14 bases of the junction unmatched. CDR3 length: 18 residues. The CDR3: CAWSPGLAGLTIGNIQYF. CDR3 DNA sequence: TGTGCCTGGAGTCCAGGACTAGCGGGGCTCACCATCGGAAACATTCAGTACTTC.

The chain links TRBV12-5 to TRBJ2-1; 9 bases align to TRBD1. The CDR3 length is 13 residues. Germline assignment: CDR1 LGHNT and CDR2 FRNRAP. Unmatched junction bases numbered 1, after V lost 1 base and J lost 9 bases. This CDR3 reads CASGLGQGVEQFF. The CDR3 DNA sequence: TGTGCTAGTGGTTTGGGACAGGGGGTTGAGCAGTTCTTC.

In DNA form, the CDR3 reads TGCACCAGCAGCCAAAGAAGGCTAGCGGGCCAAGAGACCCAGTACTTC. Encoded protein: CTSSQRRLAGQETQYF. The chain combines TRBV1 with TRBJ2-5; no check of the table's D call, TRBD2, against the DNA was made. TRBV1 is a pseudogene. The CDR3 spans 16 residues.

The chain recombines TRBV6-2 or TRBV6-3 with TRBJ2-7; 8 bases fit TRBD1. The trim removed 6 bases at V and 4 bases at J, leaving 8 bases unmatched. Germline CDR1 reads MNHEY; CDR2 reads SVGEGT. The length of the CDR3 is 14 residues. CDR3 nucleotide sequence: TGTGCCAGCAGCCTACCAGGGGGCGCGTACGAGCAGTACTTC. Its translation: CASSLPGGAYEQYF.

V gene TRBV2 combines with J gene TRBJ1-6; 8 bases agree with TRBD1. The CDR3 covers 14 residues. Germline CDR1 is SNHLY and CDR2 is FYNNEI. After removal of 5 bases from V and 10 bases from J, the junction contained 7 bases not matched to a gene. DNA for the CDR3: TGTGCCAGCAGTAGGACAGGGTCGAGATCACCCCTCCACTTT. Its translation: CASSRTGSRSPLHF.

The genes are TRBV4-3 and TRBJ2-5; the D gene is possibly TRBD2 (6 bases). V was clipped by 0 bases and J by 5 bases, with 10 bases between them. CDR3 size: 14 residues. Germline values: CDR1 LGHNA, CDR2 YSLEER. The CDR3 region has the DNA TGCGCCAGCAGCCAAGAAATTCTAGCGGAGACCCAGTACTTC. Translation: CASSQEILAETQYF.

The chain joins TRBV11-3 to TRBJ1-6; TRBD1 aligns across 8 bases. There are 15 residues in the CDR3. Trimming removed 1 base from V and 14 bases from J; junction bases left unmatched: 10. Germline values: CDR1 SGHNT, CDR2 YENEEA. The CDR3 coding sequence is TGTGCCAGCAGCTTAGTAGGGACAGGCCCTCCGGCCCTCCACTTT. Protein product: CASSLVGTGPPALHF.

This clone was picked up one time. The chain joins TRBV4-3 to TRBJ2-7, with 7 bases matching TRBD1. V lost 4 bases and J lost 6; bases outside the gene matches: 12. The CDR3 spans 15 residues. In germline, CDR1 is LGHNA, CDR2 YSLEER. The CDR3 DNA follows: TGCGCCAGCAGCCGGTCACAGGGGTTCTTTAGCGAGCAGTACTTC. Its translation: CASSRSQGFFSEQYF.

As to this clone: Sequence at one end of the junction differs from germline and may be a read error. The chain couples TRBV7-7 to TRBJ2-2; D is unresolved. CDR3 length equals 14 residues. Germline CDR1 reads SSHAT; CDR2 reads FNYEAQ (reference sequence). CDR3 loop: CASSLEETAGELFF. The CDR3 DNA is TGTGCTAGCAGCTTAGAGGAGACCGCCGGGGAGCTGTTTTTT.

J is TRBJ2-1 and V is TRBV9; 7 nucleotides agree with TRBD2. The length of the CDR3 is 16 residues. V was pared by 0 bases and J by 6 bases, with 9 bases of the junction left unmatched. The V gene's germline CDR1 is SGDLS and CDR2 YYNGEE. In DNA, the CDR3 is TGTGCCAGCAGCGTAGCCGGCGGGGGAGTAGGCAATGAGCAGTTCTTC. This sequence encodes CASSVAGGGVGNEQFF.

The J gene is TRBJ1-4, the V gene TRBV5-4; unclear D gene. This CDR3 comprises 16 residues. The germline V gene has CDR1 SGHNT and CDR2 YYREEE (reference sequence). The V and J ends lost 4 bases and 2 bases respectively, with 15 bases between them. This CDR3 is CASSLGFSGTNEKLFF. CDR3 DNA sequence: TGTGCCAGCAGCCTCGGTTTTTCGGGCACTAATGAAAAACTGTTTTTT.